The rows below give T cell receptor beta chains drawn from one sample of a study of CD8 T cells in Susac syndrome. TCRdb re-analysed the immunoSEQ multiplex PCR reads in MiXCR, keeping a single row per CDR3 protein. The table shows more than 85,000 distinct CDR3 sequences, with about 94% occurring only once. The sequenced sample consisted of CD4+ T cells from PBMCs. Receptor source: a human donor with Susac syndrome. Each CDR3 is given with its conserved first and last residue. D genes are given only for firm matches. The size field is filled for only some rows; it gives once, few, many or a size class.

TRBV7-2	TRBJ2-2	-	-	TGTGCCAGCAGCCTTTACAGAACCGGGGAGCTGTTTTTT	CASSLYRTGELFF
TRBV12-3/TRBV12-4	TRBJ2-5	-	-	TGTGCCAGCAGTTTCCAGGGCAGGGGAGAGACCCAGTACTTC	CASSFQGRGETQYF
TRBV7-6	TRBJ2-5	-	-	TGTGCCAGCAGCTTACTGTTCCAAGAGACCCAGTACTTC	CASSLLFQETQYF
TRBV28	TRBJ2-7	-	-	TGTGCCAGCTATTGGGCTGGGGACCACGAGCAGTACTTC	CASYWAGDHEQYF
TRBV5-5	TRBJ2-7	-	-	TGTGCCAGCAGCCGCGAGGTCCTCTACCTAGGGGAGCAGTACTTC	CASSREVLYLGEQYF
TRBV19	TRBJ1-1	-	-	TGTGCCAGTAGTATCCCCGGAGTCGGGACTGAAGCTTTCTTT	CASSIPGVGTEAFF
TRBV20-1	TRBJ2-5	-	TRBD1	TGCAGTGCTGGGGGACAGCAAGAGACCCAGTACTTC	CSAGGQQETQYF
TRBV3-1	TRBJ1-5	few	-	TGTGCCAGCGGCAGGGGTAATCAGCCCCAGCATTTT	CASGRGNQPQHF
TRBV6-6	TRBJ2-1	-	-	TGTGCCAGCAGTTCGGGACAATACAATGAGCAGTTCTTC	CASSSGQYNEQFF
TRBV15	TRBJ1-5	-	-	TGTGCCACCAGCAGAGAAGGAACCTTAAATCAGCCCCAGCATTTT	CATSREGTLNQPQHF
TRBV29-1	TRBJ1-1	-	-	TGCAGCGTTGTTAAGGACGGGAACACTGAAGCTTTCTTT	CSVVKDGNTEAFF
TRBV12-3/TRBV12-4	TRBJ1-2	-	-	TGTGCCAGCAGCCCTACCACAGGGTATGGCTACACCTTC	CASSPTTGYGYTF
TRBV5-1	TRBJ1-2	once	TRBD1	TGCGCCAGCAGCCCGCAGACAGGGGACTATGGCTACACCTTC	CASSPQTGDYGYTF
TRBV7-4	TRBJ2-7	-	TRBD1	TGTGCCAGCAGCTTCGGGGCAGGGGGCTGCGAGCAGTACTTC	CASSFGAGGCEQYF
TRBV19	TRBJ2-1	-	-	TGTGCCAGTAGTATATCGGGGCTCGACCACTACCGGGGTGAGCAGTTCTTC	CASSISGLDHYRGEQFF
TRBV29-1	TRBJ2-3	once	TRBD1	TGCAGCGTGAAAGGCGGCCAGGGGGCGCGCGCAGATACGCAGTATTTT	CSVKGGQGARADTQYF
TRBV28	TRBJ1-3	-	-	TGTGCCAGCAGTTTACAGGGCGCCGGAAACACCATATATTTT	CASSLQGAGNTIYF
TRBV6-6	TRBJ2-2	once	-	TGTGCCAGCAGTTACCCCACCGGGGAGCTGTTTTTT	CASSYPTGELFF
TRBV6-1	TRBJ2-3	-	-	TGTGCCAGCAGTGAAGTTATCGGCACAGATACGCAGTATTTT	CASSEVIGTDTQYF
TRBV2	TRBJ1-5	-	-	TGTGCCAGCTGTGAGGGGGACTGGGATCAGCCCCAGCATTTT	CASCEGDWDQPQHF
TRBV15	TRBJ1-2	-	TRBD1	TGTGCCACCAGCAGAGATCAGACGACTCAGGGGGCCTACACCTTC	CATSRDQTTQGAYTF
TRBV29-1	TRBJ2-5	-	-	TGCAGCGTTGAAGGGGGACAGACCCAGTACTTC	CSVEGGQTQYF
TRBV7-2	TRBJ2-1	-	-	TGTGCCAGCAGCTTAGAACTAGGGGGGTTCTCCAATGAGCAGTTCTTC	CASSLELGGFSNEQFF
TRBV12-3/TRBV12-4	TRBJ1-3	-	-	TGTGCCAGCAGGGAGGAGTTGCTTGGAAACACCATATATTTT	CASREELLGNTIYF
TRBV27	TRBJ1-6	once	-	TGTGCCAGCAGTTTATCCCCTACCGGTTCACCCCTCCACTTT	CASSLSPTGSPLHF
TRBV30	TRBJ2-7	-	TRBD2	TGTGCCTGGAGTCAGGTCGGGGGGTACGAGCAGTACTTC	CAWSQVGGYEQYF
TRBV2	TRBJ1-1	-	-	TGTGCCAGCAGTTCCGGGACAAGCTCTGAAGCTTTCTTT	CASSSGTSSEAFF
TRBV14	TRBJ2-2	-	-	TGTGCCAGCAGCCCTACTATGTACGGGGAGCTGTTTTTT	CASSPTMYGELFF
TRBV5-1	TRBJ2-1	-	-	TGCGCCAGCAGCCTCCCCTCAGGACTGAACAATGAGCAGTTCTTC	CASSLPSGLNNEQFF
TRBV27	TRBJ1-2	-	-	TGTGCCAGCAGTAACATACCTAGAAGCTATGGCTACACCTTC	CASSNIPRSYGYTF
TRBV28	TRBJ2-1	-	-	TGTGCCAGCAGTGAAGACTACAATGAGCAGTTCTTC	CASSEDYNEQFF
TRBV12-3/TRBV12-4	TRBJ2-1	-	-	TGTGCCAGCACCCCGACTAGCAATGAGCAGTTCTTC	CASTPTSNEQFF
TRBV11-2	TRBJ2-3	-	TRBD2	TGTGCCAGCAGCTCGGCTAGCGGGGGTATTAATACGCAGTATTTT	CASSSASGGINTQYF
TRBV9	TRBJ1-6	-	TRBD1	TGTGCCAGCAGCCGGGACAGGGGGCTGTCACCCCTCCACTTT	CASSRDRGLSPLHF
TRBV2	TRBJ2-2	-	TRBD2	TGTGCCAGCAATCGGGAGGGGCCAGACACCGGGGAGCTGTTTTTT	CASNREGPDTGELFF
TRBV19	TRBJ1-2	-	-	TGTGCCAGTAGTATAGGGGACGTCTATGGCTACACCTTC	CASSIGDVYGYTF